One and the same sample provided the 21 T cell receptor beta chains below, sequenced in a study of cytomegalovirus exposure and HLA in healthy donors. Some clones are missing from TCRdb's copy, which holds only in-frame ones; the method was immunoSEQ multiplex PCR. The sample carries 150,000 or so clones, approximately 81% recorded once. The sequencing sample was made of PBMCs. Receptor source: a man aged 25-40 years in good health and CMV-seropositive.

V is TRBV28 and J is TRBJ2-1; TRBD2 is a possible D gene (6 bases). Germline values: CDR1 MDHEN, CDR2 SYDVKM. The germline V and J ends were trimmed by 5 bases and 9 bases, with 14 bases remaining between them. This CDR3 comprises 13 residues. CDR3 sequence: CASSLTSPGEQFF. CDR3 sequence (DNA): TGTGCCAGCAGTCTCACTAGCCCGGGTGAGCAGTTCTTC.

The chain employs TRBV4-2 and TRBJ2-2; 14 nucleotides align to TRBD2. The CDR3 consists of 19 residues. With V trimmed by 6 bases and J by 3 bases, 12 bases remained unmatched. The germline CDR1 and CDR2 sequences are LGHNA and YNFKEQ. For the CDR3, the DNA is TGTGCCAGCAGTGTAGGACCGGGACTAGCGGGAGATGACACCGGGGAGCTGTTTTTT. Translating it yields CASSVGPGLAGDDTGELFF.

The rearrangement links TRBV6-4 to TRBJ2-3; TRBD2 matches at 12 bases. Germline V gene lookup returns CDR1 MRHNA and CDR2 SNTAGT. Unmatched junction bases numbered 4, after V lost 6 bases and J lost 0 bases. The CDR3 extends over 16 amino acids. For the CDR3, the DNA is TGTGCCAGCAGAAGGACTAGCGGGGAGAGCACAGATACGCAGTATTTT. Translation gives CASRRTSGESTDTQYF.

The CDR3 spells CASSLSLAETYGYTF. The CDR3 DNA sequence: TGTGCCAGCAGCTTGTCGTTGGCGGAGACCTATGGCTACACCTTC. The V call is TRBV7-2, the J call TRBJ1-2; no definite D call. The CDR3 sequence is 15 residues long. From germline, CDR1 is SGHTA and CDR2 FQGNSA. The V end was cut by 3 bases, the J end by 4 bases, with 15 bases between.

This clone has only one observation. This rearrangement joins TRBV6-5 to TRBJ1-3, with D tentatively TRBD1 (5 bases). The length of the CDR3 is 15 residues. Germline CDR1 MNHEY, CDR2 SVGAGI. V lost 2 bases and J lost 2, with 10 bases in between. DNA of the CDR3: TGTGCCAGCAGTTACACGACAGACCCTGGAAACACCATATATTTT. Translated, it gives CASSYTTDPGNTIYF.

The CDR3 reads CASSLAGGYTDTQYF. The CDR3 DNA is TGCGCCAGCAGCTTAGCGGGAGGATACACAGATACGCAGTATTTT. The rearrangement links TRBV5-1 to TRBJ2-3; the match to TRBD2 covers 9 bases. V lost 2 bases, J lost 2 bases, and 3 bases stayed unmatched. The length of the CDR3 is 15 residues. CDR1 is SGHRS, CDR2 YFSETQ, per germline. Looking up the rest from reference TRBV5-1 and TRBJ2-3 gives the full variable domain: KAGVTQTPRYLIKTRGQQVTLSCSPISGHRSVSWYQQTPGQGLQFLFEYFSETQRNKGNFPGRFSGRQFSNSRSEMNVSTLELGDSALYLCASSLAGGYTDTQYFGPGTRLTVL.

V usage is TRBV12-5 and J usage is TRBJ2-1, with 7 bases lining up with TRBD2. CDR3 size: 17 residues. V lost 5 bases to trimming and J lost 0 bases; unmatched junction nucleotides: 10. The germline V gene encodes CDR1 LGHNT and CDR2 FRNRAP. CDR3 nucleotides: TGTGCTAGTGGTAAAGAAGCGGGAACCGGCTCCTACAATGAGCAGTTCTTC. Translation gives CASGKEAGTGSYNEQFF.

This clone was observed a handful of times. The chain couples TRBV10-3 to TRBJ1-1; tentatively, D is TRBD1 (6 bases). The CDR3 has 16 amino acids. CDR1 and CDR2 from the germline V gene are ENHRY and SYGVKD. V was shortened by 0 bases and J by 6 bases, with 17 bases between the two germline ends. The CDR3 here is CAISESMAGEYAEAFF. The CDR3 bases are TGTGCCATCAGTGAGTCGATGGCAGGGGAATACGCTGAAGCTTTCTTT.

V usage is TRBV6-6 and J usage is TRBJ1-2, with D maybe TRBD1 (6 bases). Looked up from germline, CDR1 is MNHNY and CDR2 is SVGAGI (reference sequence). V lost 5 bases to trimming and J lost 8 bases, with 12 bases between them. The CDR3 totals 12 residues. Here the CDR3 reads CASSPGGGGYTF. The CDR3 region has the DNA TGTGCCAGCAGTCCGGGAGGGGGAGGCTACACCTTC.

This chain joins TRBV28 and TRBJ2-2, with 8 positions matching TRBD1. J gave up 3 bases and V 10 bases, and 10 bases lay outside the gene matches. The CDR3 extends over 15 amino acids. CDR1 and CDR2 from the germline V gene are MDHEN and SYDVKM. DNA of the CDR3: TGTGCCATCGAGGCCAGGGGGCGCGACACCGGGGAGCTGTTTTTT. Amino acid sequence: CAIEARGRDTGELFF.

The chain is built from TRBV7-3 and TRBJ2-2; TRBD2 agrees at 9 bases. The CDR3 is made up of 15 amino acids. V dropped 4 bases and J dropped 4; count of bases not matched to a gene: 4. CDR1 is SGHTA and CDR2 is FQGTGA in the germline V gene. For the CDR3, the DNA is TGTGCCAGCAGCTCAGGACTAGCGCCCACCGGGGAGCTGTTTTTT. Residues: CASSSGLAPTGELFF.

This chain joins TRBV7-3 and TRBJ2-1, with TRBD2 identical over 7 bases. Trimming cost V 3 bases and J 5 bases; bases outside gene matches: 4. The germline V gene has CDR1 SGHTA and CDR2 FQGTGA. This CDR3 has 14 amino acids. CDR3 loop: CASSFAGTNNEQFF. The CDR3 DNA sequence: TGTGCCAGCAGCTTCGCCGGGACTAACAATGAGCAGTTCTTC.

This chain uses TRBV30 with TRBJ2-1, with 13 nucleotides matching TRBD2. CDR3 length: 15 amino acids. Trimming removed 5 bases from V and 7 bases from J; junction bases left unmatched: 8. The germline gives CDR1 GTSNPN, CDR2 SVGIG (reference sequence). DNA for the CDR3: TGTGCCTGGGATCCAGGACTAGCGGGAGTTAATGAGCAGTTCTTC. As protein: CAWDPGLAGVNEQFF.

The chain employs TRBV2 and TRBJ1-4; TRBD1 might be the D (5 bases). Germline V lookup: CDR1 SNHLY, CDR2 FYNNEI. V lost 6 bases and J lost 8, with 10 bases in between. The CDR3 contains 12 residues. DNA for the CDR3: TGTGCCAGCAGGGATCCAGGGGAAAAACTGTTTTTT. This codes for CASRDPGEKLFF.

The chain couples TRBV29-1 to TRBJ1-1; no definite D call. The V and J ends lost 6 bases and 2 bases respectively, with 16 bases between them. The CDR3 has 14 residues. Per the germline V gene, CDR1 is SQVTM and CDR2 is ANQGSEA. Written as DNA, the CDR3 is TGCAGCGTCCTACCGCAAGAAATAAACACTGAAGCTTTCTTT. Protein sequence: CSVLPQEINTEAFF. Combining the CDR3 with reference TRBV29-1 and TRBJ1-1 gives the whole variable domain SAVISQKPSRDICQRGTSLTIQCQVDSQVTMMFWYRQQPGQSLTLIATANQGSEATYESGFVIDKFPISRPNLTFSTLTVSNMSPEDSSIYLCSVLPQEINTEAFFGQGTRLTVV.

V gene TRBV7-8 combines with J gene TRBJ1-4; D is uncertain. V lost 3 bases and J lost 3, with 14 bases in between. Germline assignment: CDR1 SGHVS and CDR2 FQNEAQ. The CDR3 consists of 16 residues. CDR3 loop: CASSFKRVKANEKLFF. CDR3 sequence (DNA): TGTGCCAGCAGCTTCAAGAGGGTTAAAGCTAATGAAAAACTGTTTTTT.

V usage is TRBV30 and J usage is TRBJ2-1, with 15 nucleotides matching TRBD2. This CDR3 contains 15 residues. V shed 0 bases and J 7 bases; nucleotides not matched to a gene: 1. CDR1 is GTSNPN and CDR2 is SVGIG in the germline V gene (reference sequence). CDR3 sequence (DNA): TGTGCCTGGAGTGTCGGGACTAGCGGGAGGAATGAGCAGTTCTTC. Translation: CAWSVGTSGRNEQFF.

The genes are TRBV6-5 and TRBJ2-3, with 8 bases aligning to TRBD2. This CDR3 is 15 amino acids long. Germline CDR1 MNHEY, CDR2 SVGAGI. The V gene end was trimmed by 6 bases and the J gene end by 5 bases; junction bases not matched to a gene: 10. In nucleotides, the CDR3 is TGTGCCAGCAGCCCCACCGGGGGGGCGGAAGATACGCAGTATTTT. It translates to CASSPTGGAEDTQYF.

On this clone itself: At the DNA level, this CDR3 is encoded by other sequences in the same sample as well. The rearrangement uses TRBV9 and TRBJ2-5; 7 bases agree with TRBD2. Germline V gene data show CDR1 as SGDLS and CDR2 as YYNGEE. The CDR3 has 12 residues. The junction had 0 bases not matched to a gene; V was cut back by 4 bases and J by 3 bases. The CDR3 DNA reads TGTGCCAGCAGCCGGGGGGAAGAGACCCAGTACTTC. It encodes CASSRGEETQYF.

This CDR3 reads CASSPTGARQETQYF. In DNA form, the CDR3 reads TGTGCCAGCAGTCCGACAGGGGCTAGACAAGAGACCCAGTACTTC. This chain links TRBV6-1 with TRBJ2-5; 8 nucleotides line up with TRBD1. The germline CDR1 and CDR2 sequences are MNHNS and SASEGT. V was clipped by 5 bases and J by 2 bases; unmatched bases: 7. CDR3 size: 15 residues.

The J gene is TRBJ1-4, the V gene TRBV28; perhaps TRBD1 as D (6 bases). Germline V gene data show CDR1 as MDHEN and CDR2 as SYDVKM. V shed 5 bases and J shed 7 bases, with 14 bases lying between them. There are 14 residues in the CDR3. Here the CDR3 reads CASSTAGGLEKLFF. CDR3 nucleotide sequence: TGTGCCAGCAGTACGGCGGGGGGCCTTGAAAAACTGTTTTTT.